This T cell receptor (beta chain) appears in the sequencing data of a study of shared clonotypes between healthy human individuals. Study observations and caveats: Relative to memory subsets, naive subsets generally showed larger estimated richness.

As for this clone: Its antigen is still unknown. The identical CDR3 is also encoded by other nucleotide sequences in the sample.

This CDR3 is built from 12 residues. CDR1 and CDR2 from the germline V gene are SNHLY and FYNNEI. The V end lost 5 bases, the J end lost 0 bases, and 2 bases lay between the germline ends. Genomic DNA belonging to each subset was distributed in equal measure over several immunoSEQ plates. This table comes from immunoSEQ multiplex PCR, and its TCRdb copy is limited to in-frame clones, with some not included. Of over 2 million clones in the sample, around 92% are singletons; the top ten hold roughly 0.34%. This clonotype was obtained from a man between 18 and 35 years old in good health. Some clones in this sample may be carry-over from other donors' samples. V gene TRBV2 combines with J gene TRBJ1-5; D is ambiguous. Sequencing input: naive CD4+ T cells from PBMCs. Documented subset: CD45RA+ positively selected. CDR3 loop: CASSYSNQPQHF. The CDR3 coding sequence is TGTGCCAGCAGTTATAGCAATCAGCCCCAGCATTTT.